The clone carrying this T cell receptor beta chain came up once. The CDR3 has 16 amino acids. Per germline, CDR1 LGHNA and CDR2 YNFKEQ. Trimming took 3 bases from V and 0 from J, leaving 12 bases between them. TEMRA cells were FACS-enriched, with CD8+ and CD4+ T cells isolated negatively. Random hexamers were used to reverse transcribe an amount of about 0.5 to 1 ug RNA. One entry per CDR3 protein, called by TCRdb with MiXCR from the immunoSEQ multiplex PCR reads. Here the sample spans hundreds of thousands of distinct CDR3 sequences, 80% to 90% being singletons. The data derive from a study of CD8 T cells in Susac syndrome.

This clonotype originated in a human donor with multiple sclerosis. The chain has TRBV4-2 and TRBJ1-3; the D is unclear. Sequencing was carried out using CD8+ T cells from PBMCs. The CDR3 loop is CASSHASTGSGNTIYF. DNA of the CDR3: TGTGCCAGCAGCCACGCCTCGACCGGCTCTGGAAACACCATATATTTT.